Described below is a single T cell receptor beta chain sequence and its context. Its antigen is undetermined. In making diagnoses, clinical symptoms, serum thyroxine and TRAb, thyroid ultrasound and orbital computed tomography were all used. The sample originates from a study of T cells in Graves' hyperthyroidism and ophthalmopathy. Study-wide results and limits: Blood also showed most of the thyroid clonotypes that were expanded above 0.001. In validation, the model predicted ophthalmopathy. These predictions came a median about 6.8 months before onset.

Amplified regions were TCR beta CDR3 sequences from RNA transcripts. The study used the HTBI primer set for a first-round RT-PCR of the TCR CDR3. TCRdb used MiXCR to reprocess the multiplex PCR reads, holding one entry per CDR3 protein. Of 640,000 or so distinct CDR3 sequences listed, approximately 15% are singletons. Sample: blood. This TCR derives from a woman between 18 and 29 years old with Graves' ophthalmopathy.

The CDR3 here is CASSRDTLYGYTF. The CDR3 DNA sequence: TGTGCCAGCAGCAGGGACACGCTCTATGGCTACACCTTC. This sequence joins TRBV6-2 or TRBV6-3 and TRBJ1-2; tentatively, D is TRBD1 (6 bases). V was trimmed by 6 bases and J by 4 bases, leaving 12 bases between them. The V gene's germline CDR1 is MNHEY and CDR2 SVGEGT. The CDR3 runs to 13 residues.